The T cell receptor (beta chain) under discussion was sequenced for a study of blood T cell repertoires in COVID-19. In the study overall: Samples taken during acute and convalescent COVID-19 were collected in the United States, Italy and Spain.

The Seattle patients, enrolled during active infection, were followed longitudinally. Authors' processing steps: Amplification with reference gene primers provided the estimates of nucleated cell counts. The data were produced by immunoSEQ multiplex PCR, yet TCRdb's version contains in-frame clones alone and is incomplete. The DNA gave D and trimming, while V, J and clone size come from that table. Of 400,000 or so clones in the sample, around 90% were seen once. This CDR3 comprises 13 residues. Trimming shortened V by 0 bases and J by 14 bases, and 11 bases separated the two germline ends. Per the germline V gene, CDR1 is MNHEY and CDR2 is SVGAGI.

The chain employs TRBV6-5 and TRBJ1-6; D gene ambiguous. The sequencing input was peripheral blood. This TCR was recovered from a young man with COVID-19, enrolled during active disease. The CDR3 here is CASSYSARSSLHF. As DNA, the CDR3 is TGTGCCAGCAGTTACTCAGCCAGGTCATCCCTCCACTTT.